This T cell receptor beta chain was found in a study of blood T cell repertoires in COVID-19. The wider study: COVID-19 samples from acute and convalescent phases originated in the United States, Italy and Spain. From T cells, B-cell-depleted T cells, or PBMCs came the material, which was cDNA or gDNA.

The junction had 12 bases not matched to a gene; V was cut back by 10 bases and J by 4 bases. In germline, CDR1 is SEHNR, CDR2 FQNEAQ (reference sequence). The CDR3 is 16 residues long. Authors' processing steps: Cell counts per sample came from amplifying reference gene primers. Clones were read by immunoSEQ multiplex PCR, and TCRdb kept only the in-frame ones, dropping some. V, J and clone size were drawn from that table, and D and trimming were deduced from the DNA. The sample has about 300,000 clones, roughly 90% seen once; the top ten hold under 6.5%. Sample: peripheral blood. This TCR was recovered from a man younger than 35 who had recovered from COVID-19. The chain recombines TRBV7-9 with TRBJ2-2, with 10 nucleotides matching TRBD2. The chain's CDR3 is CATPSQGLAITGELFF. The CDR3 DNA reads as TGTGCCACCCCATCCCAGGGACTAGCGATCACCGGGGAGCTGTTTTTT.